Below, 21 T cell receptor beta chains from the same sample are listed, as sequenced in a study of T cells in Graves' hyperthyroidism and ophthalmopathy. RNA transcripts gave rise to amplified TCR beta CDR3 regions. The HTBI set primed first-round TCR CDR3 RT-PCR. TCRdb itself ran the multiplex PCR reads through MiXCR, one entry per CDR3 protein. Among 600,000 to 900,000 distinct CDR3 sequences listed, about 15% were seen once. Sequencing was performed on blood. These receptors originate from a man in his late teens or twenties with Graves' hyperthyroidism.

This clonotype was picked up many times. Because the CDR3's place on the DNA is in doubt, the DNA is left out and the CDR3 is given as listed by TCRdb. Here the CDR3 reads CASSTSTSGRLYEQYF. This rearrangement joins TRBV6-2 or TRBV6-3 to TRBJ2-7; TRBD2, as called in the table, went unchecked against the DNA. Germline V gene lookup returns CDR1 MNHEY and CDR2 SVGEGT. The CDR3 sequence runs 16 residues, both termini included.

The genes are TRBV27 and TRBJ1-5, with TRBD1 as a possible D gene (6 bases). CDR3 length: 15 amino acids. The germline V gene has CDR1 MNHEY and CDR2 SMNVEV (reference sequence). The V end lost 1 base, the J end lost 4 bases, and 11 bases lay between the germline ends. The CDR3 nucleotides read TGTGCCAGCAGTTTATTGGGGGCTTCAAATCAGCCCCAGCATTTT. Its translation is CASSLLGASNQPQHF.

Many counts were recorded for this clonotype. The chain combines TRBV6-6 with TRBJ1-5, with TRBD1 matching 8 bases. Germline V gives CDR1 MNHNY, CDR2 SVGAGI (reference sequence). CDR3 length: 16 residues. Trimming cost V 2 bases and J 6 bases; bases outside gene matches: 9. The CDR3 sequence: CASSYAQGAGGQPQHF. CDR3 coding DNA: TGTGCCAGCAGTTACGCCCAGGGGGCGGGAGGTCAGCCCCAGCATTTT.

This clonotype was recorded only once. The chain carries TRBV2 and TRBJ1-2; no clear D. V was trimmed by 4 bases and J by 8 bases, leaving 8 bases between them. CDR1 is SNHLY and CDR2 is FYNNEI in the germline V gene. The CDR3 totals 11 residues. The CDR3: CASSGGKGYTF. The CDR3 coding sequence is TGTGCCAGCAGTGGGGGTAAAGGCTACACCTTC. The variable domain in full, with the rest retrieved from reference TRBV2 and TRBJ1-2, is EPEVTQTPSHQVTQMGQEVILRCVPISNHLYFYWYRQILGQKVEFLVSFYNNEISEKSEIFDDQFSVERPDGSNFTLKIRSTKLEDSAMYFCASSGGKGYTFGSGTRLTVV.

This clonotype came up many times. The V gene is TRBV30, the J gene TRBJ1-5; D uncertain. Germline values: CDR1 GTSNPN, CDR2 SVGIG (reference sequence). Trimming shortened V by 0 bases and J by 7 bases, and 4 bases separated the two germline ends. CDR3 length equals 11 residues. In nucleotides, the CDR3 is TGTGCCTGGAGTGTGGGGCAGCCCCAGCATTTT. Residues: CAWSVGQPQHF.

This clonotype was counted once. The junction departs from the called germline gene at one end, perhaps through a read error. V is TRBV3-1 and J is TRBJ2-7, with 9 nucleotides matching TRBD2. CDR3 length equals 17 residues. Germline lookup yields CDR1 LGHDT and CDR2 YNNKEL (reference sequence). CDR3 residues: CASGQDSRTSVEDEQYF. In nucleotides, the CDR3 is TGTGCCAGCGGCCAAGACTCTAGGACTAGCGTGGAAGACGAGCAGTACTTC.

The table lists this clonotype with many counts. This chain links TRBV20-1 with TRBJ2-7; the D gene is possibly TRBD2 (7 bases). Germline V lookup: CDR1 DFQATT, CDR2 SNEGSKA (reference sequence). With 3 bases removed from V and 6 bases from J, the gap between germline ends came to 12 bases. There are 12 residues in the CDR3. CDR3 in DNA: TGCAGTGCTAGCGGGGGGCAGAGCGAGCAGTACTTC. Translated: CSASGGQSEQYF.

This clonotype was detected a few times. The rearrangement links TRBV4-2 to TRBJ2-2; D not resolved. Trimming shortened V by 4 bases and J by 5 bases, and 17 bases separated the two germline ends. This CDR3 is 16 amino acids long. The V gene's germline CDR1 is LGHNA and CDR2 YNFKEQ. The CDR3, as DNA: TGTGCCAGCAGCCCGACGACGGATCCCAGGACCGGGGAGCTGTTTTTT. It is translated as CASSPTTDPRTGELFF.

The rearrangement links TRBV28 to TRBJ2-2, with TRBD2 identical over 13 bases. Per the germline V gene, CDR1 is MDHEN and CDR2 is SYDVKM. CDR3 size: 16 residues. J gave up 2 bases and V 6 bases, and 3 bases lay outside the gene matches. The CDR3 DNA reads as TGTGCCAGCAGCTGGACTAGCGGGGGAAACACCGGGGAGCTGTTTTTT. Translated: CASSWTSGGNTGELFF.

The chain joins TRBV11-2 to TRBJ2-5; TRBD1 or TRBD2 may be the D gene (7 bases each). Germline assignment: CDR1 SGHAT and CDR2 FQNNGV. The CDR3 extends over 15 amino acids. Between the trimmed V and J ends, which lost 5 bases and 5 bases, there was a span of 18 bases. The chain's CDR3 is CASSLRQGGWETQYF. The CDR3 nucleotides are TGTGCCAGCAGCCTAAGACAGGGAGGGTGGGAGACCCAGTACTTC. Variable domain in full (rest from reference TRBV11-2 and TRBJ2-5): EAGVAQSPRYKIIEKRQSVAFWCNPISGHATLYWYQQILGQGPKLLIQFQNNGVVDDSQLPKDRFSAERLKGVDSTLKIQPAKLEDSAVYLCASSLRQGGWETQYFGPGTRLLVL.

The gene calls are TRBV7-9 and TRBJ2-6, with a possible D match to TRBD1 (7 bases). The length of the CDR3 is 15 residues. Trimming stripped 5 bases from V and 3 bases from J, with 11 bases between. The germline V gene encodes CDR1 SEHNR and CDR2 FQNEAQ (reference sequence). The CDR3 DNA sequence: TGTGCCAGCAGCCGACAGGGAGGTGGGGCCAACGTCCTGACTTTC. The encoded protein is CASSRQGGGANVLTF.

Ten or more counts support this clonotype. The genes are TRBV11-2 and TRBJ2-7; D may correspond to TRBD1 or TRBD2 (5 bases each). The CDR3 contains 15 residues. Germline V gene data show CDR1 as SGHAT and CDR2 as FQNNGV. V lost 0 bases, J lost 5 bases, and 14 bases lay in between. The CDR3: CASSLDLGEIDEQYF. The DNA for the CDR3 is TGTGCCAGCAGCTTAGATCTGGGGGAAATCGACGAGCAGTACTTC. Combining the CDR3 with reference TRBV11-2 and TRBJ2-7 gives the whole variable domain EAGVAQSPRYKIIEKRQSVAFWCNPISGHATLYWYQQILGQGPKLLIQFQNNGVVDDSQLPKDRFSAERLKGVDSTLKIQPAKLEDSAVYLCASSLDLGEIDEQYFGPGTRLTVT.

The V and J genes are TRBV5-1 and TRBJ1-1, with 7 bases identical to TRBD1. This CDR3 spans 15 amino acids. Trimming removed 0 bases from V and 3 bases from J; junction bases left unmatched: 5. The germline V gene encodes CDR1 SGHRS and CDR2 YFSETQ. DNA of the CDR3: TGCGCCAGCAGCTTGGCCGTGACAGGGCACACTGAAGCTTTCTTT. It is translated as CASSLAVTGHTEAFF.

The chain couples TRBV4-3 to TRBJ2-5; 8 bases agree with TRBD1. The CDR3 is made up of 17 amino acids. V was clipped by 0 bases and J by 2 bases; unmatched bases: 8. Per germline, CDR1 LGHNA and CDR2 YSLEER. The CDR3 spells CASSQDLTGGPQETQYF. CDR3 DNA: TGCGCCAGCAGCCAAGATTTAACAGGGGGACCTCAAGAGACCCAGTACTTC.

This clonotype was recorded a few times. The chain carries TRBV19 and TRBJ2-6; TRBD1 is a possible D gene (6 bases). Germline V gene data show CDR1 as LNHDA and CDR2 as SQIVND (reference sequence). The CDR3 is 13 residues long. The CDR3 nucleotides are TGTGTCCTACAGGGATATGGGGCCAACGTCCTGACTTTC. As protein: CVLQGYGANVLTF.

This clonotype appeared a few times. The DNA for the CDR3 is TGTGCCAGCAGCTTAAGTGTAATGAGTCGCGAGCAGTACTTC. It is translated as CASSLSVMSREQYF. The chain has TRBV7-2 and TRBJ2-7, with unresolved D. Germline V CDR1 and CDR2: SGHTA, FQGNSA. The CDR3 covers 14 residues. The ends were cut back, 2 bases at V and 6 bases at J, with 14 bases in the middle.

This clonotype was observed many times. J is TRBJ2-1 and V is TRBV27; D tentatively reads TRBD1 or TRBD2 (5 bases each). The CDR3 has 13 residues. CDR1 and CDR2 (germline): MNHEY, SMNVEV (reference sequence). Trimming took off 4 bases at V and 6 bases at J, with 10 bases between the two ends. CDR3: CASSSGASNEQFF. CDR3 DNA sequence: TGTGCCAGCAGTTCCGGGGCAAGCAATGAGCAGTTCTTC.

This clonotype was seen once. V is TRBV11-3 and J is TRBJ2-4; D gene unclear. From germline, CDR1 is SGHNT and CDR2 YENEEA. V was pared by 0 bases and J by 2 bases, with 2 bases between. This CDR3 is 13 amino acids long. CDR3 loop: CASSLDTKNIQYF. DNA for the CDR3: TGTGCCAGCAGCTTAGATACCAAAAACATTCAGTACTTC.

This rearrangement joins TRBV4-3 to TRBJ1-5; TRBD1 agrees at 7 bases. V gave up 2 bases and J gave up 4 bases; unmatched junction bases: 14. The CDR3 is made up of 18 amino acids. CDR1 and CDR2 (germline): LGHNA, YSLEER. Here the CDR3 DNA reads TGCGCCAGCAGCCAACGCCTCAGGGGGACAGACTTAAATCAGCCCCAGCATTTT. Translating gives CASSQRLRGTDLNQPQHF.

This clonotype has a count of ten or more. The chain recombines TRBV13 with TRBJ2-3; 13 bases are shared with TRBD2. This CDR3 has 16 residues. CDR1 and CDR2 (germline): PRHDT, FYEKMQ (reference sequence). With 3 bases clipped from V and 4 bases from J, the junction kept 4 bases outside the gene matches. In nucleotides, the CDR3 is TGTGCCAGCAGCTTTAGACTAGCGGGAGGAGCAGATACGCAGTATTTT. It is translated as CASSFRLAGGADTQYF.

This clonotype was counted at least ten times. V gene TRBV27 combines with J gene TRBJ2-7, with D perhaps TRBD1 (5 bases). V lost 2 bases, J lost 3 bases, and 11 bases lay in between. In germline, CDR1 is MNHEY, CDR2 SMNVEV (reference sequence). This CDR3 is built from 14 residues. CDR3 in DNA: TGTGCCAGCAGTTTAAAGGACACTTACTACGAGCAGTACTTC. Translation gives CASSLKDTYYEQYF.